These T cell receptor beta chains were read from a single sample in a study of T cell responses to AZD1222 COVID-19 vaccine. Only in-frame clones appear in the TCRdb table, and some are missing; sequencing was by immunoSEQ multiplex PCR. The sample has 84,000 or so clones, 75% to 90% seen once; the top ten hold roughly 15%. The starting material was peripheral blood, obtained on day 0 of AZD1222 vaccination. All receptors come from an adult in good health. Each CDR3 is given with its conserved first and last residue. Fields, in order: D gene, clone size, J gene, V gene, CDR3 DNA, CDR3 protein. The D gene is left open where the match is weak. The size of a clone is reported for some rows only, either as once, few or many, or as a class for expanded clones.

D: NA; size: NA; J: TRBJ2-3; V: TRBV7-3; DNA: TGTGCCAGCAGCTTAAGGGCCGGAACAGATACGCAGTATTTT; CDR3: CASSLRAGTDTQYF
D: NA; size: NA; J: TRBJ2-3; V: TRBV6-5; DNA: TGTGCCAGCAGTTTGGCTAGCTTGACAGATACGCAGTATTTT; CDR3: CASSLASLTDTQYF
D: NA; size: NA; J: TRBJ2-6; V: TRBV6-5; DNA: TGTGCCAGCAGTTACCACGGCCGCTCTGGGGCCAACGTCCTGACTTTC; CDR3: CASSYHGRSGANVLTF
D: NA; size: NA; J: TRBJ2-2; V: TRBV6-4; DNA: TGTGCCAGCAGTGATAGCGGTAACACCGGGGAGCTGTTTTTT; CDR3: CASSDSGNTGELFF
D: NA; size: NA; J: TRBJ2-7; V: TRBV5-1; DNA: TGCGCCAGCAGCTTGGGGGACCCCACCTACGAGCAGTACTTC; CDR3: CASSLGDPTYEQYF
D: NA; size: NA; J: TRBJ2-7; V: TRBV20-1; DNA: TGCAGTGCCGGGACACCCTACGAGCAGTACTTC; CDR3: CSAGTPYEQYF
D: NA; size: NA; J: TRBJ1-6; V: TRBV4-2; DNA: TGTGCCAGCAGCCAAGATTGGCAGTCCCATTCACCCCTCCACTTT; CDR3: CASSQDWQSHSPLHF
D: NA; size: NA; J: TRBJ2-3; V: TRBV7-2; DNA: TGTGCCAGCAGCTTCACTAGGGCCAGGGATACGCAGTATTTT; CDR3: CASSFTRARDTQYF
D: TRBD2; size: NA; J: TRBJ2-7; V: TRBV5-1; DNA: TGCGCCAGCAGCTTGGCGTCTAGCGGGAGGCACGAGCAGTACTTC; CDR3: CASSLASSGRHEQYF
D: NA; size: NA; J: TRBJ2-7; V: TRBV5-5; DNA: TGTGCCAGCACCATACTACCAAGCGAGCAGTACTTC; CDR3: CASTILPSEQYF
D: NA; size: NA; J: TRBJ2-1; V: TRBV5-5; DNA: TGTGCCAGCAGCTTGGATCTAGCGCACAATGAGCAGTTCTTC; CDR3: CASSLDLAHNEQFF
D: NA; size: once; J: TRBJ1-4; V: TRBV7-2; DNA: TGTGCCAGCAGCCCCTCAGGGATTTATAATGAAAAACTGTTTTTT; CDR3: CASSPSGIYNEKLFF
D: TRBD2; size: NA; J: TRBJ2-3; V: TRBV7-9; DNA: TGTGCCAGCAGCACACCACTCCTGACTAGCGGGATCGGAGATACGCAGTATTTT; CDR3: CASSTPLLTSGIGDTQYF
D: NA; size: NA; J: TRBJ2-3; V: TRBV3-1/TRBV3-2; DNA: TGTGCCAGCAGCCTAATCGGAGATACGCAGTATTTT; CDR3: CASSLIGDTQYF
D: NA; size: NA; J: TRBJ2-7; V: TRBV3-1/TRBV3-2; DNA: TGTGCCAGCAGCCAAGATCGGGTCGGCGAGCAGTACTTC; CDR3: CASSQDRVGEQYF
D: NA; size: NA; J: TRBJ2-1; V: TRBV29-1; DNA: TGCAGCGTTGATCTCGAAAGGGCTTACAATGAGCAGTTCTTC; CDR3: CSVDLERAYNEQFF
D: TRBD1; size: NA; J: TRBJ1-2; V: TRBV15; DNA: TGTGCCACCAGCAGAGATCAGGACAGGGTTCGTGGTGGCTACACCTTC; CDR3: CATSRDQDRVRGGYTF
D: NA; size: NA; J: TRBJ1-2; V: TRBV10-3; DNA: TGTGCCATCAGCTTACCGGCTGGCTACACCTTC; CDR3: CAISLPAGYTF
D: NA; size: NA; J: TRBJ2-7; V: TRBV27; DNA: TGTGCCAGCAGTTTCCTAGGTCGAAGGAGCTACGAGCAGTACTTC; CDR3: CASSFLGRRSYEQYF
D: NA; size: NA; J: TRBJ1-5; V: TRBV2; DNA: TGTGCCAGCAGTGGAGCATACAGGGTCAAGGGCAATCAGCCCCAGCATTTT; CDR3: CASSGAYRVKGNQPQHF
D: TRBD2; size: NA; J: TRBJ2-2; V: TRBV9; DNA: TGTGCCAGCATGAGCGGGATGAACACCGGGGAGCTGTTTTTT; CDR3: CASMSGMNTGELFF
D: TRBD1; size: NA; J: TRBJ2-7; V: TRBV19; DNA: TGTGCCAGTAGTATAGGGACAGGGGGCGGCGAGCAGTACTTC; CDR3: CASSIGTGGGEQYF
D: NA; size: NA; J: TRBJ1-1; V: TRBV3-1/TRBV3-2; DNA: TGTGCCAGCAGCCGCAGGGTAAGCACTGAAGCTTTCTTT; CDR3: CASSRRVSTEAFF
D: TRBD2; size: NA; J: TRBJ2-3; V: TRBV29-1; DNA: TGCAGCGGCGATAGCGGGATAAGCACAGATACGCAGTATTTT; CDR3: CSGDSGISTDTQYF
D: TRBD1; size: many; J: TRBJ2-7; V: TRBV11-2; DNA: TGTGCCAGCAGCTTAGACGGGGACAGGTTCTACGAGCAGTACTTC; CDR3: CASSLDGDRFYEQYF
D: TRBD1; size: NA; J: TRBJ2-7; V: TRBV14; DNA: TGTGCCAGCAGCCCTACAGGGGGGTCCTACGAGCAGTACTTC; CDR3: CASSPTGGSYEQYF
D: TRBD1; size: NA; J: TRBJ1-4; V: TRBV30; DNA: TGTGCCTGGAGTGTACGACAGGGGCTAGAAAAACTGTTTTTT; CDR3: CAWSVRQGLEKLFF
D: NA; size: NA; J: TRBJ1-3; V: TRBV28; DNA: TGTGCCAGCAGACCTAACAAACCAGGCGGGCTGGGGACTGGAAACACCATATATTTT; CDR3: CASRPNKPGGLGTGNTIYF
D: NA; size: NA; J: TRBJ2-7; V: TRBV5-6; DNA: TGTGCCAGCAGCTTAGCGCAGGGTTTCTCCTACGAGCAGTACTTC; CDR3: CASSLAQGFSYEQYF
D: NA; size: NA; J: TRBJ1-3; V: TRBV6-1; DNA: TGTGCCAGCAGTGACAGGGTTGGAAACACCATATATTTT; CDR3: CASSDRVGNTIYF
D: NA; size: NA; J: TRBJ1-2; V: TRBV5-1; DNA: TGCGCCAGCAGCTTGATGTGGGATGGGAACTATGGCTACACCTTC; CDR3: CASSLMWDGNYGYTF
D: NA; size: NA; J: TRBJ1-1; V: TRBV12-3/TRBV12-4; DNA: TGTGCCAGCAGTTCCGAACGCCTTGTTGAAGCTTTCTTT; CDR3: CASSSERLVEAFF
D: NA; size: NA; J: TRBJ2-3; V: TRBV11-2; DNA: TGTGCCAGCAGCTTAGATTTAAATGGAGATACGCAGTATTTT; CDR3: CASSLDLNGDTQYF
D: NA; size: NA; J: TRBJ1-6; V: TRBV6-5; DNA: TGTGCCATCCCAGGGAAAGTTTATAATTCACCCCTCCACTTT; CDR3: CAIPGKVYNSPLHF
D: TRBD2; size: NA; J: TRBJ2-5; V: TRBV30; DNA: TGTGCCTGGAGTCCTGGACTAGCGGGGCAAGAGACCCAGTACTTC; CDR3: CAWSPGLAGQETQYF
D: TRBD1; size: NA; J: TRBJ2-7; V: TRBV27; DNA: TGTGCCAGCAGTTCGACAGGGAAGTTCTACGAGCAGTACTTC; CDR3: CASSSTGKFYEQYF
D: TRBD1; size: once; J: TRBJ1-3; V: TRBV6-5; DNA: TGTGCCAGCAAGGGACAGGGGGCTTCTGGAAACACCATATATTTT; CDR3: CASKGQGASGNTIYF
D: TRBD1; size: NA; J: TRBJ1-1; V: TRBV28; DNA: TGTGCCAGCAGTTTAAGGCAGGGGGGAGCTTTCTTT; CDR3: CASSLRQGGAFF
D: NA; size: few; J: TRBJ2-6; V: TRBV19; DNA: TGTGCCACCTCACGGGCTTTTACGGCAGGGGCCAACGTCCTGACTTTC; CDR3: CATSRAFTAGANVLTF